The 20 T cell receptor beta chains below come from one sample, sequenced in a study of response to subunit inactivated influenza vaccine. TCRdb processed the RT-PCR reads anew with MiXCR; each CDR3 protein has one entry. Counted here are 500,000 to 600,000 distinct CDR3 sequences, 10% to 15% occurring once; the ten biggest clones make up 10%. The specimen was PBMCs from blood, collected on the day of vaccination. The receptors were sampled from a man in his forties or fifties who received an inactivated influenza vaccine.

The CDR3, as DNA: TGTGCCACCAGCAGGGGGACGGCGAACACTGAAGCTTTCTTT. As protein: CATSRGTANTEAFF. This chain links TRBV15 with TRBJ1-1; possibly TRBD1 for D (5 bases). The CDR3 runs to 14 residues. Between the trimmed V and J ends, which lost 3 bases and 1 base, there was a span of 9 bases. From germline, CDR1 is LNHNV and CDR2 YYDKDF (reference sequence). The variable domain in full, completed from reference TRBV15 and TRBJ1-1, reads DAMVIQNPRYQVTQFGKPVTLSCSQTLNHNVMYWYQQKSSQAPKLLFHYYDKDFNNEADTPDNFQSRRPNTSFCFLDIRSPGLGDTAMYLCATSRGTANTEAFFGQGTRLTVV.

The chain couples TRBV11-2 to TRBJ2-2; D is unresolved. Trimming cost V 2 bases and J 0 bases, with 10 bases left between them. Germline assignment: CDR1 SGHAT and CDR2 FQNNGV. The CDR3 has 16 residues. CDR3 sequence reads: CASSLSASANTGELFF. Here the CDR3 DNA reads TGTGCCAGCAGCTTATCGGCGTCCGCGAACACCGGGGAGCTGTTTTTT. Combining the CDR3 with reference TRBV11-2 and TRBJ2-2 gives the whole variable domain EAGVAQSPRYKIIEKRQSVAFWCNPISGHATLYWYQQILGQGPKLLIQFQNNGVVDDSQLPKDRFSAERLKGVDSTLKIQPAKLEDSAVYLCASSLSASANTGELFFGEGSRLTVL.

The sample holds many counts of this clonotype. V is TRBV10-3 and J is TRBJ2-1; 13 bases are shared with TRBD2. Germline-derived CDR1 and CDR2 are ENHRY and SYGVKD. The CDR3 is 14 residues long. After removal of 3 bases from V and 10 bases from J, the junction contained 3 bases not matched to a gene. CDR3 amino acids: CAISDTSGRDEQFF. CDR3 bases: TGTGCCATCAGTGACACTAGCGGGAGGGACGAGCAGTTCTTC.

This chain uses TRBV29-1 with TRBJ2-2; D may be TRBD2 (6 bases). The CDR3 is made up of 18 amino acids. Germline CDR1 reads SQVTM; CDR2 reads ANQGSEA. With 4 bases removed from V and 0 bases from J, the gap between germline ends came to 21 bases. The CDR3 loop is CSVGVGGRGTANTGELFF. CDR3 DNA sequence: TGCAGCGTTGGCGTTGGGGGTCGCGGGACTGCGAACACCGGGGAGCTGTTTTTT.

Only a few counts were recorded for this clonotype. CDR3: CSARAGGSQETQYF. The CDR3 bases are TGCAGTGCTAGAGCCGGGGGGTCCCAAGAGACCCAGTACTTC. J is TRBJ2-5 and V is TRBV20-1; 7 positions agree with TRBD2. V was clipped by 1 base and J by 1 base; unmatched bases: 3. The CDR3 length is 14 residues. CDR1 and CDR2 (germline): DFQATT, SNEGSKA (reference sequence).

In this sample, this clonotype turned up many times. This chain joins TRBV6-1 and TRBJ1-6; 8 bases match TRBD1. CDR3 length equals 17 residues. The germline CDR1 and CDR2 sequences are MNHNS and SASEGT. The junction had 14 bases not matched to a gene; V was cut back by 6 bases and J by 7 bases. The chain's CDR3 is CASSPGTGSVRNSPLHF. CDR3 DNA sequence: TGTGCCAGCAGCCCCGGGACAGGTTCTGTAAGAAATTCACCCCTCCACTTT.

This clonotype was found a few times. The rearrangement uses TRBV10-1 and TRBJ2-3, with D unresolved. Trimming stripped 0 bases from V and 7 bases from J, with 8 bases between. The germline V gene has CDR1 WNHNN and CDR2 SYGVQD (reference sequence). The CDR3 covers 13 residues. As DNA, the CDR3 is TGCGCCAGCAGTGAGTCGATTAGTCATACGCAGTATTTT. Translating it yields CASSESISHTQYF.

This clonotype was seen more than once but under ten times. V usage is TRBV15 and J usage is TRBJ2-1, with D perhaps TRBD2 (6 bases). The CDR3 length is 12 residues. Trimming removed 0 bases at V and 11 bases at J, with 8 bases between. Germline-derived CDR1 and CDR2 are LNHNV and YYDKDF (reference sequence). CDR3 bases: TGTGCCACCAGCAGAGATCGGGGGAAGCAGTTCTTC. Translating gives CATSRDRGKQFF.

This clonotype was observed a few times. The chain combines TRBV12-3 or TRBV12-4 with TRBJ2-5; D is unclear. Trimming took 2 bases from V and 3 from J, leaving 13 bases between them. The CDR3 sequence is 15 residues long. The CDR3 region has the DNA TGTGCCAGCAGTTTAAGTTTAGGGTCCGAAGAGACCCAGTACTTC. Translation: CASSLSLGSEETQYF.

In this sample, this clonotype turned up many times. This chain links TRBV7-3 with TRBJ2-3; 7 bases fit TRBD1. Trimming took 2 bases from V and 4 from J; bases not matched to a gene: 3. From germline, CDR1 is SGHTA and CDR2 FQGTGA. This CDR3 contains 14 residues. As DNA, the CDR3 is TGTGCCAGCAGCTTAGGGACAGTCTCAGATACGCAGTATTTT. It codes for CASSLGTVSDTQYF.

The V call is TRBV28, the J call TRBJ2-1; no clear D gene. Trimming pared 2 bases from V and 3 bases from J, leaving 11 bases between. The CDR3 is 15 amino acids. CDR1 and CDR2 (germline): MDHEN, SYDVKM. CDR3 residues: CASSLEAGVYNEQFF. The CDR3 bases are TGTGCCAGCAGTTTAGAGGCAGGAGTCTACAATGAGCAGTTCTTC.

The rearrangement joins TRBV4-2 to TRBJ1-1, with 7 bases lining up with TRBD1. The CDR3 has 15 residues. J was trimmed by 5 bases and V by 0 bases; bases with no gene match: 6. Germline-derived CDR1 and CDR2 are LGHNA and YNFKEQ. The CDR3 region has the DNA TGTGCCAGCAGCCAAGAAGAGGGGGCGAAGACTGAAGCTTTCTTT. Its protein is CASSQEEGAKTEAFF.

V is TRBV7-9 and J is TRBJ1-1; D is perhaps TRBD1 (5 bases). The CDR3 is made up of 13 amino acids. Germline CDR1 reads SEHNR; CDR2 reads FQNEAQ (reference sequence). V gave up 0 bases and J gave up 12 bases, with 14 bases separating them. The CDR3 DNA sequence: TGTGCCAGCAGCTTAGCGGTTGGGGGGGGACCTTTCTTT. Its protein is CASSLAVGGGPFF.

V gene TRBV7-9 combines with J gene TRBJ2-2, with D perhaps TRBD2 (5 bases). The CDR3 sequence is 16 residues long. Germline V gene sequence: CDR1 SEHNR, CDR2 FQNEAQ (reference sequence). With 4 bases removed from V and 10 bases from J, the gap between germline ends came to 22 bases. In nucleotides, the CDR3 is TGTGCCAGCAGCTCTAGAGGCGAGGGAAAGACGGCGGAGCTGTTTTTT. Protein sequence: CASSSRGEGKTAELFF.

The V gene is TRBV14, the J gene TRBJ2-2; 8 bases match TRBD1. Germline V gives CDR1 SGHDN, CDR2 FVKESK. The CDR3 is made up of 16 amino acids. The J segment lost 7 bases and the V segment lost 2 bases, leaving 9 bases of the junction unmatched. The CDR3 DNA sequence: TGTGCCAGCAGCCAACCTGGACAGGGTTGGGACGGGGAGCTGTTTTTT. Translating it yields CASSQPGQGWDGELFF.

This rearrangement joins TRBV5-5 to TRBJ2-2, with TRBD2 as a possible D gene (5 bases). Trimming removed 1 base from V and 4 bases from J, with 14 bases in between. Per the germline V gene, CDR1 is SGHKS and CDR2 is YYEKEE (reference sequence). The length of the CDR3 is 16 residues. CDR3 nucleotides: TGTGCCAGCAGCTTGTTCCGGGGAACTAGCACCGGGGAGCTGTTTTTT. Residues: CASSLFRGTSTGELFF.

The genes are TRBV20-1 and TRBJ2-5, with unresolved D. Germline values: CDR1 DFQATT, CDR2 SNEGSKA (reference sequence). V lost 5 bases and J lost 0, with 13 bases in between. This CDR3 has 14 amino acids. The CDR3 coding sequence is TGCAGTGCTTCTACCTCGTTGTACCAAGAGACCCAGTACTTC. This codes for CSASTSLYQETQYF.

This clonotype was recorded at least ten times. This chain links TRBV12-3 or TRBV12-4 with TRBJ1-2; D perhaps matches TRBD1 (6 bases). The CDR3 consists of 14 residues. With 5 bases removed from V and 3 bases from J, the gap between germline ends came to 13 bases. In nucleotides, the CDR3 is TGTGCCAGCAGTCCCCGGACAGAAGACTATGGCTACACCTTC. Its translation: CASSPRTEDYGYTF.

This clonotype was observed a few times. CDR3 residues: CASKAGSEQYF. As DNA, the CDR3 is TGCGCCAGCAAGGCAGGGAGCGAGCAGTACTTC. The V and J genes are TRBV5-1 and TRBJ2-7; D could derive from TRBD1 or TRBD2 (5 bases each). Germline CDR1 and CDR2: SGHRS and YFSETQ. CDR3 length: 11 amino acids. V was trimmed by 6 bases and J by 6 bases, leaving 10 bases between them.

This clonotype was seen only a few times. The V and J genes are TRBV5-5 and TRBJ1-1, with TRBD1 identical over 7 bases. The CDR3 has 15 amino acids. J was trimmed by 4 bases and V by 0 bases; bases with no gene match: 6. Germline CDR1 reads SGHKS; CDR2 reads YYEKEE (reference sequence). CDR3 bases: TGTGCCAGCAGCTTGGCCATGGACAGGTTCACTGAAGCTTTCTTT. Translated, it gives CASSLAMDRFTEAFF. Full variable domain (missing parts from reference TRBV5-5 and TRBJ1-1): DAGVTQSPTHLIKTRGQQVTLRCSPISGHKSVSWYQQVLGQGPQFIFQYYEKEERGRGNFPDRFSARQFPNYSSELNVNALLLGDSALYLCASSLAMDRFTEAFFGQGTRLTVV.